This TCR beta chain is drawn from a study of T cells in localized non-small cell lung cancer. With regard to this clone: Its specificity is not known.

Generated by immunoSEQ multiplex PCR, the TCRdb table keeps only in-frame clones and is missing some. Of more than 30,000 clones in the sample, approximately 72% are singletons; the top ten hold 36%. Germline lookup yields CDR1 SGHTA and CDR2 FQGNSA. The CDR3 has 14 residues. Study results and caveats: Median around 62 top-100 tumor clones were shared with paired adjacent lung. Sequencing was limited to one tumor region, leaving the possibility of heterogeneity open. Uninvolved adjacent lung showed peak T cell clonality, exceeding tumor. A higher density of T cells in blood coincided with extended overall survival.

Sample: peripheral blood, taken before any cancer treatment. This clonotype was obtained from a male donor at least 60 years old with stage II squamous cell lung carcinoma. The V call is TRBV7-2, the J call TRBJ2-5, with a tentative D call TRBD1 (6 bases). The J call may not be correct, given that the DNA end is closer to TRBJ2-7. The CDR3 DNA reads TGTGCCAGCAGCTTTACTACAGGGACCTACGAGCAGTACTTC. Translation gives CASSFTTGTYEQYF.